The 22 T cell receptor beta chains listed next were all sequenced from one sample in a study of T-cell reconstitution after alpha-beta-depleted transplantation in children. Researchers prepared the TCRbeta library using unique molecular identifiers, the study reports. TCRdb re-called the PCR reads with MiXCR, one entry per CDR3 protein. The repertoire holds roughly 590,000 distinct CDR3 sequences, roughly 15% seen once, with under 1.2% in the top ten. The sample consisted of PBMCs from the stem cell graft donor, taken from the stem cell graft. The receptors shown here come from a human donor who donated a stem cell graft to a child with acute myeloid leukemia.

This clonotype was counted ten times or more. The rearrangement joins TRBV20-1 to TRBJ1-6; maybe TRBD1 (6 bases). The CDR3 has 15 residues. Deletions cut 2 bases from V and 9 bases from J, with 17 bases between. Germline V gene data show CDR1 as DFQATT and CDR2 as SNEGSKA (reference sequence). The CDR3 DNA sequence: TGCAGTGCTAGAATCGCCCAGAGGACAGCTTCACCCCTCCACTTT. Translation gives CSARIAQRTASPLHF.

This clonotype was picked up many times. The V and J genes are TRBV12-3 or TRBV12-4 and TRBJ2-7; no reliable D call. The CDR3 is made up of 14 amino acids. The V end lost 3 bases, the J end lost 4 bases, and 13 bases lay between the germline ends. The CDR3 loop reads CASSLSQLNYEQYV. In DNA form, the CDR3 reads TGTGCCAGCAGTTTGTCACAGCTAAATTACGAGCAGTACGTC.

This clonotype appeared many times. V usage is TRBV10-3 and J usage is TRBJ2-7, with D uncertain. The germline V and J ends were trimmed by 0 bases and 3 bases, with 6 bases remaining between them. The length of the CDR3 is 13 residues. The germline V gene encodes CDR1 ENHRY and CDR2 SYGVKD. In nucleotides, the CDR3 is TGTGCCATCAGTGAGTCGGTCAGCTACGAGCAGTACTTC. Amino acid sequence: CAISESVSYEQYF.

This clonotype was seen many times. CDR3 sequence (DNA): TGTGCCAGCCTCCGCTACCGGGACGGTAATCAGCCCCAGCATTTT. Translated, it gives CASLRYRDGNQPQHF. The chain has TRBV5-6 and TRBJ1-5; TRBD1 is a possible D gene (5 bases). V dropped 7 bases and J dropped 4 bases, with 18 bases sitting between them. The CDR3 is 15 residues long. Germline CDR1 and CDR2: SGHDT and YYEEEE.

This clonotype appeared many times. The chain carries TRBV20-1 and TRBJ2-5; perhaps D is TRBD1 or TRBD2 (5 bases each). The germline V and J ends were trimmed by 6 bases and 5 bases, with 31 bases remaining between them. CDR3 length: 18 residues. Germline CDR1 and CDR2: DFQATT and SNEGSKA (reference sequence). CDR3 sequence reads: CSASPARLGVKIGETQYF. CDR3 nucleotide sequence: TGCAGTGCCTCGCCTGCCCGTTTGGGGGTGAAAATAGGGGAGACCCAGTACTTC.

The rearrangement joins TRBV7-9 to TRBJ2-7, with 11 bases fitting TRBD1. The CDR3 is made up of 15 amino acids. Germline V CDR1 and CDR2: SEHNR, FQNEAQ (reference sequence). V dropped 5 bases and J dropped 4; count of bases not matched to a gene: 7. The CDR3 region is CASSKGTGGNYEQYV. The CDR3 DNA follows: TGTGCCAGCAGCAAAGGGACAGGGGGAAATTACGAGCAGTACGTC.

The CDR3 sequence is CASSLDGAYTF. CDR3 sequence (DNA): TGTGCCAGCAGCTTAGATGGAGCCTACACCTTC. The rearrangement joins TRBV7-3 to TRBJ1-2; D is undetermined. Trimming pared 2 bases from V and 10 bases from J, leaving 8 bases between. CDR1 is SGHTA, CDR2 FQGTGA, per germline. The CDR3 contains 11 residues.

This clonotype was counted ten times or more. The rearrangement links TRBV20-1 to TRBJ2-1, with TRBD2 matching 8 bases. This CDR3 has 15 amino acids. Germline V gene sequence: CDR1 DFQATT, CDR2 SNEGSKA (reference sequence). The V and J ends lost 3 bases and 2 bases, in that order; junction bases with no gene match: 6. The chain's CDR3 is CSASGSGGAYNEQFF. The CDR3 nucleotides are TGCAGTGCTAGTGGAAGCGGGGGAGCCTACAATGAGCAGTTCTTC.

The chain carries TRBV18 and TRBJ1-2, with TRBD1 identical over 8 bases. The V gene's germline CDR1 is KGHSH and CDR2 LQKENI. There are 13 residues in the CDR3. With 6 bases clipped from V and 8 bases from J, the junction kept 8 bases outside the gene matches. As DNA, the CDR3 is TGTGCCAGCTCCCAGGACAGGGCTAGAGGCTACACCTTC. Translating gives CASSQDRARGYTF. Complete variable domain (other parts from reference TRBV18 and TRBJ1-2): NAGVMQNPRHLVRRRGQEARLRCSPMKGHSHVYWYRQLPEEGLKFMVYLQKENIIDESGMPKERFSAEFPKEGPSILRIQQVVRGDSAAYFCASSQDRARGYTFGSGTRLTVV.

Remarks on this clonotype: Just one base apart from a much larger clone, this may be a read error. The V call is TRBV20-1, the J call TRBJ2-1; possible D gene TRBD2, 6 bases. From germline, CDR1 is DFQATT and CDR2 SNEGSKA (reference sequence). This CDR3 contains 13 residues. With 6 bases removed from V and 10 bases from J, the gap between germline ends came to 19 bases. The CDR3 bases are TGCAGTGCGACTAGTTTGGCAGAATGGGAGCAGTTCTTC. This translates into CSATSLAEWEQFF.

The genes are TRBV5-1 and TRBJ2-5; 7 bases are shared with TRBD1. V shed 0 bases, J shed 1 base, and the junction held 9 bases outside the gene matches. The CDR3 has 17 residues. CDR1 is SGHRS and CDR2 is YFSETQ in the germline V gene. The CDR3 region is CASSLGPGGRSQETQYF. The CDR3 nucleotides read TGCGCCAGCAGCTTGGGCCCAGGGGGTAGGAGCCAAGAGACCCAGTACTTC.

The chain couples TRBV11-1 to TRBJ2-5, with D unresolved. The CDR3 consists of 17 residues. V was shortened by 0 bases and J by 2 bases, with 16 bases between the two germline ends. The V gene's germline CDR1 is SGHAT and CDR2 FQDESV (reference sequence). The chain's CDR3 is CASSLAGRDTLQETQYF. The DNA for the CDR3 is TGTGCCAGCAGCTTAGCTGGTAGAGACACTTTACAAGAGACCCAGTACTTC.

In this sample, this clonotype turned up many times. CDR3 DNA: TGCAGCGCCCACAGGGGCATGCTCTCCTACAATGAGCAGTTCTTC. Translation gives CSAHRGMLSYNEQFF. The chain employs TRBV29-1 and TRBJ2-1, with 7 nucleotides matching TRBD1. The V gene end was trimmed by 7 bases and the J gene end by 0 bases; junction bases not matched to a gene: 9. The germline V gene encodes CDR1 SQVTM and CDR2 ANQGSEA. This CDR3 is 15 amino acids long.

In its sample, this clonotype was seen many times. This chain connects TRBV11-2 to TRBJ2-2; D is perhaps TRBD1 or TRBD2 (6 bases each). Germline CDR1 and CDR2: SGHAT and FQNNGV. V lost 5 bases, J lost 4 bases, and 17 bases lay in between. The CDR3 sequence is 16 residues long. The CDR3, as DNA: TGTGCCAGCAGCCCCCGGGGGCTAGCTGGCACCGGGGAGCTGTTTTTT. Its protein product is CASSPRGLAGTGELFF.

Details on this clonotype: This could be a read error, since a much larger clone is one nucleotide away. The gene calls are TRBV7-6 and TRBJ2-1; D gene uncertain. Per germline, CDR1 SGHVS and CDR2 FNYEAQ. The CDR3 loop spans 17 amino acids. V lost 3 bases and J lost 0, with 15 bases in between. The CDR3 bases are TGTGCCAGCAGCTTCTCGCGAACTCGAGGCTCCTACAATGAGCAGTTCTTC. The encoded protein is CASSFSRTRGSYNEQFF.

Many counts were recorded for this clonotype. V gene TRBV7-2 combines with J gene TRBJ2-5; 11 bases match TRBD2. V shed 5 bases and J 2 bases; nucleotides not matched to a gene: 4. The length of the CDR3 is 15 residues. Germline V lookup: CDR1 SGHTA, CDR2 FQGNSA. DNA for the CDR3: TGTGCCAGCAGCATGGGACTAGCGGAGCAAGAGACCCAGTACTTC. This translates into CASSMGLAEQETQYF.

This clonotype was picked up many times. This chain connects TRBV20-1 to TRBJ1-1; no clear D gene. CDR1 is DFQATT and CDR2 is SNEGSKA in the germline V gene (reference sequence). This CDR3 has 13 residues. Trimming cost V 2 bases and J 1 base, with 8 bases left between them. CDR3 DNA: TGCAGTGCTAGATGGCTTACGAACACTGAAGCTTTCTTT. This gives the protein CSARWLTNTEAFF.

This clonotype has just a few counts. The chain links TRBV7-9 to TRBJ2-1; D gene unclear. This CDR3 contains 11 residues. The ends were cut back, 6 bases at V and 9 bases at J, with 9 bases in the middle. CDR1 and CDR2 (germline): SEHNR, FQNEAQ (reference sequence). CDR3 in DNA: TGTGCCAGCAGAAAATTGAGTGAGCAGTTCTTC. It translates to CASRKLSEQFF.

The chain combines TRBV28 with TRBJ2-7; the D gene is possibly TRBD1 (6 bases). This CDR3 is built from 16 residues. The germline V gene encodes CDR1 MDHEN and CDR2 SYDVKM. V lost 3 bases, J lost 2 bases, and 17 bases lay in between. For the CDR3, the DNA is TGTGCCAGCAGTTTCGGAAGGGGGACCGGGACCTACGAGCAGTACGTC. Protein product: CASSFGRGTGTYEQYV.

This clonotype was recorded many times. This chain uses TRBV7-2 with TRBJ1-5; weak D call: TRBD1 (6 bases). CDR1 and CDR2 from the germline V gene are SGHTA and FQGNSA. V lost 7 bases to trimming and J lost 5 bases, with 15 bases between them. This CDR3 contains 14 residues. The CDR3 region has the DNA TGTGCCAGCACTACAACAGGGTGGCATCAGCCCCAGCATTTT. The encoded protein is CASTTTGWHQPQHF.

The gene calls are TRBV7-2 and TRBJ2-7, with D possibly being TRBD2 (5 bases). The CDR3 is 12 residues long. V lost 7 bases and J 5 bases, leaving 12 bases between the germline ends. Germline CDR1 reads SGHTA; CDR2 reads FQGNSA. CDR3 loop: CASTMYGNEQYF. The CDR3 nucleotides read TGTGCCAGCACCATGTACGGGAACGAGCAGTACTTC. The full variable domain, in which reference TRBV7-2 and TRBJ2-7 provide the parts outside the CDR3, is GAGVSQSPSNKVTEKGKDVELRCDPISGHTALYWYRQSLGQGLEFLIYFQGNSAPDKSGLPSDRFSAERTGGSVSTLTIQRTQQEDSAVYLCASTMYGNEQYFGPGTRLTVT.

Many counts were recorded for this clonotype. The chain joins TRBV7-8 to TRBJ2-1; no definite D call. This CDR3 spans 14 amino acids. V was pared by 1 base and J by 5 bases, with 9 bases between. The germline V gene has CDR1 SGHVS and CDR2 FQNEAQ. In DNA form, the CDR3 reads TGTGCCAGCAGCTTAGGGACCGCGCACAATGAGCAGTTCTTC. It is translated as CASSLGTAHNEQFF.